The source of this T cell receptor (beta chain) is a study of T cell repertoires in aging, cancer and after chemotherapy (dated by TCRdb to between 2018 and 2020). Regarding the research as a whole: Donors were distributed across six age groups ranging from 30 or younger to 70 or older, with at least three individuals included per group. The complete dataset included approximately 8.8 million TCR reads. Alongside around 98 healthy donors serving as a reference group, the cohort included approximately 210 cancer patients, of whom approximately 94 had hematological cancers and more than 110 had solid cancers. To examine immunoaging and T cell reconstitution after chemotherapy, the study profiled TCR beta repertoires in peripheral blood from healthy donors and cancer patients. Control TCR repertoires from healthy donors were recorded over several months to years, and clear clonal overlap was observed across re-sampling.

In regard to this clonotype: Its target antigen remains unknown. No base qualities exist here, and no much larger clone lies one base off it.

Study-level results and caveats: According to the authors, the repertoire data do not permit conclusions about immunological memory after chemotherapy. Untreated patients with hematological or solid cancers showed significantly lower blood TCR diversity and higher clonality than age-matched healthy donors. In healthy donors, the decline in TCR diversity with age was mainly explained by loss of richness, whereas in cancer patients loss of evenness was also found to contribute. In both cancer cohorts, the median generation probability rose over the chemotherapy interval, which suggests that the repertoire was reconstituted through rebound thymic output.

Multiplex touch-down PCR with a mixed TRB-A/B primer pool was used to amplify rearranged TRB sequences covering the V, D and J segments. Illumina adapters and sample indices were attached to the amplicons through two consecutive PCR reactions run with Phusion HS II polymerase. Amplicons were gel-purified using the NucleoSpin Gel and PCR Clean-up kit and were subsequently checked with Qubit and an Agilent 2100 Bioanalyzer. Libraries were sequenced on an Illumina MiSeq using 600-cycle, single-indexed, paired-end runs. In the authors' own workflow: TRB sequences were processed with MiXCR versions 2.12 and 3.0.5. A clone was defined as each unique CDR3 nucleotide sequence, and only productive sequences supported by at least two reads were kept. Shannon diversity, evenness, clonality (one minus evenness), and alpha-parameterized diversity profiles from alpha 0 to 5 were included as repertoire metrics. The IGoR algorithm was used to compute generation probabilities of clones in paired pre- and post-chemotherapy samples. The public reads were quality trimmed at Q25 with fastp and then assembled into clones with MiXCR by TCRdb, keeping productive beta chains. Each CDR3 protein gets just one entry, which takes the most common genes and DNA from the rows behind it. Here the V and J calls rest on TCRdb's processing, not on the authors' analysis. The sample table lists around 3,000 distinct CDR3 sequences, 20% to 30% of them with a count of one. The biggest ten clones account for less than 10% of the sample.

Instead of sorted cells or RNA, genomic DNA extracted from peripheral blood served as the source for amplifying TCR beta rearrangements. According to the germline V gene, CDR1 reads MNHEY and CDR2 reads SVGAGI. The cysteine opens and the phenylalanine closes a CDR3 of 13 amino acids. The entry retains the CDR3 DNA only, 39 bases that are in frame from base 1. V is reduced by 2 bases and J by 2 bases, leaving a spacing of 6 bases between them. Rearrangement joined TRBV6-5 to TRBJ1-1, with the D gene too uncertain to name. What was sequenced was blood. The TCR was taken from a human donor in good health. The nucleotides read TGTGCCAGCAGTTACAAAGATAACACTGAAGCTTTCTTT. It specifies CASSYKDNTEAFF.